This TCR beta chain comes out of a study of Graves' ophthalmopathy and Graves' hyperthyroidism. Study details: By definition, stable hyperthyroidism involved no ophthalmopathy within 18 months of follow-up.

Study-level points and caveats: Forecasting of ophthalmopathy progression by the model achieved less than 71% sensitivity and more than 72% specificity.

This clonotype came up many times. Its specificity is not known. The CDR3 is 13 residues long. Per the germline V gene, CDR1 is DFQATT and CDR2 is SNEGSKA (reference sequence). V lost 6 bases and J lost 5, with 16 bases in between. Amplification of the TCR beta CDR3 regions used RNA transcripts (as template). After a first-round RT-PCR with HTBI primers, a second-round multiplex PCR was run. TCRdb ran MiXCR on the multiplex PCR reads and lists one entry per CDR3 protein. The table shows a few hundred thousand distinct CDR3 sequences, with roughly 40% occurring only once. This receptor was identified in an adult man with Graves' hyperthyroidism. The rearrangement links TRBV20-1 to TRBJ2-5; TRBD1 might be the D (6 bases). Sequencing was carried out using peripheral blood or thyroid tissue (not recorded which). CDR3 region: CSARTGFGETQYF. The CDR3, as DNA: TGCAGTGCCCGTACAGGGTTCGGGGAGACCCAGTACTTC.